This passage covers 6 T cell receptor beta chains from one sample sequenced in a study of blood T cell repertoires in COVID-19 (dated by TCRdb to about 2020). The library was produced with the immunoSEQ multiplex PCR assay. TCRdb took this table from immuneACCESS and kept in-frame rearrangements with V and J called. Such tables lack part of the clones; where checked against another copy, unresolved V genes explain under half of the gap, and the rest is unexplained. The sample data list about 74,000 clones, and roughly 90% of these were observed just once. Jointly, the top ten make up approximately 3% of the sample. Sample: peripheral blood. The receptors originated from a man between 65 and 79 years old with active or convalescent COVID-19.

V is TRBV3-1 (or the pseudogene TRBV3-2) and J is TRBJ1-2, with D maybe TRBD1 (5 bases). V was pared by 0 bases and J by 8 bases, with 19 bases between. The CDR3 extends over 16 amino acids. From germline, CDR1 is LGHDT and CDR2 YNNKEL (reference sequence). CDR3 loop: CASSQDSRGGVEGYTF. The CDR3 coding sequence is TGTGCCAGCAGCCAAGACTCAAGGGGCGGAGTGGAGGGCTACACCTTC.

Only one count was recorded for this clone. The gene calls are TRBV5-5 and TRBJ2-7; 8 bases map to TRBD2. CDR1 and CDR2 (germline): SGHKS, YYEKEE (reference sequence). This CDR3 comprises 16 residues. Trimming took 4 bases from V and 7 from J; bases not matched to a gene: 16. The CDR3 reads CASSPHGGGGGSEQYF. CDR3 nucleotide sequence: TGTGCCAGCAGCCCTCACGGGGGGGGCGGAGGGAGTGAGCAGTACTTC.

V is TRBV11-2 and J is TRBJ2-3, with TRBD2 identical over 11 bases. V was pared by 5 bases and J by 1 base, with 8 bases of the junction left unmatched. Germline CDR1 is SGHAT and CDR2 is FQNNGV. The CDR3 extends over 17 amino acids. Here the CDR3 DNA reads TGTGCCAGCAGCCCGAGCATAGCGGGAGGGGGCACAGATACGCAGTATTTT. It specifies CASSPSIAGGGTDTQYF.

This chain links TRBV6-1 with TRBJ2-2; D is uncertain. V was trimmed by 1 base and J by 4 bases, leaving 4 bases between them. This CDR3 comprises 13 residues. Germline V lookup: CDR1 MNHNS, CDR2 SASEGT. The CDR3, as DNA: TGTGCCAGCAGTGAAGTGGCCACCGGGGAGCTGTTTTTT. Amino acid sequence: CASSEVATGELFF.

Turning to this clone: The sample contains more than one DNA sequence encoding this CDR3. The chain employs TRBV4-2 and TRBJ2-1, with 12 positions matching TRBD2. CDR3 length equals 18 residues. The germline gives CDR1 LGHNA, CDR2 YNFKEQ. V lost 3 bases and J lost 5; bases outside the gene matches: 11. The CDR3 region has the DNA TGTGCCAGCAGCCAGGGACTAGCGGGTGGGCGGGGGGACAATGAGCAGTTCTTC. This translates into CASSQGLAGGRGDNEQFF.

This chain links TRBV18 with TRBJ2-3; D ambiguous. The CDR3 is 14 amino acids. Trimming cost V 1 base and J 6 bases, with 11 bases left between them. Per germline, CDR1 KGHSH and CDR2 LQKENI. The CDR3 region is CASSPRLLKDTQYF. As DNA, the CDR3 is TGTGCCAGCTCACCACGACTCCTCAAGGATACGCAGTATTTT.